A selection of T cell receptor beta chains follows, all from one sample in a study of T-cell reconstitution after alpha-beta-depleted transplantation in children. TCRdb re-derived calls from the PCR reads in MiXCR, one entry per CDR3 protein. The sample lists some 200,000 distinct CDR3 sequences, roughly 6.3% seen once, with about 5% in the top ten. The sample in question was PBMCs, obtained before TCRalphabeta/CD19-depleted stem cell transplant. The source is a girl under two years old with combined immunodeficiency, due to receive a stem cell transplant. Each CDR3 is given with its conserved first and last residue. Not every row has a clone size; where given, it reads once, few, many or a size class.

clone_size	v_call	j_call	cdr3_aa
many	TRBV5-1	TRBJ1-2	CASISIPGHPYGYTF
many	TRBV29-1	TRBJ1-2	CSVSLRRANYGYTF
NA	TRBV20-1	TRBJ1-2	CSAREIPGSGVGGYGYTF
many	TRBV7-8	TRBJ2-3	CASSPGADTQYF
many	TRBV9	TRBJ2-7	CASSVGLAAYEQYF
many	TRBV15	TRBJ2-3	CATSRDGRVSTDTQYF
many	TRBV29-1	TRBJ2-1	CSVGGRTSYNEQFF
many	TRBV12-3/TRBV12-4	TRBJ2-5	CASSWAGYQETQYF
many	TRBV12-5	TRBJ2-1	CASGLVVTSGAPGAFF
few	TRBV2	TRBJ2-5	CASSGERDLQGIEETQYF
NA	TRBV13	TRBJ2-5	CASSLVDGEETQYF
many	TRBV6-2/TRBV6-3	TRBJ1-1	CASSFPDRRNTEAFF
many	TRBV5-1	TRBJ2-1	CASSPEVLAGEFNEQFF
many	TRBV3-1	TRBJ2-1	CASSIGTEQFF
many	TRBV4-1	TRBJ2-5	CASSHLLGETQYF
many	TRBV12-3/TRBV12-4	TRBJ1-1	CASSFQGLNTEAFF
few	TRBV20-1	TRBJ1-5	CSARDEGSSNQPQHF
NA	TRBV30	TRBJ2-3	CAWTAGGRADTQYF
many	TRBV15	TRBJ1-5	CATSPQGDGNQPQHF
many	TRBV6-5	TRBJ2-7	CASVAGGRRYF
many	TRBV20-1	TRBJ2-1	CSASAPLAGGNEQFF
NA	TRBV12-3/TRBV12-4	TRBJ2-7	CASSGTIRLAEQYF
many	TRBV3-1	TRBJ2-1	CASRRVGADNEQFF
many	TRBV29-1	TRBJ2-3	CSVGLIWTPQSTDTQYF
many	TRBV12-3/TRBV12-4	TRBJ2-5	CASSATGGMETQYF
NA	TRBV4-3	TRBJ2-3	CASSQDLDRASTDTQYF
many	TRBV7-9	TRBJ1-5	CASSSGLIYSNQPQHF
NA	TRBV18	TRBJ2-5	CASSNSRTGMKETQYF
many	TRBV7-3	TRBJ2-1	CASSLIAGGSYNEQFF
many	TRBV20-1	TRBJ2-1	CSAGRGGYNEQFF
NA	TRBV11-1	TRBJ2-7	CASSLGITSGQGTRYEQYF